This T cell receptor beta chain was profiled in a study of cytomegalovirus exposure and HLA in healthy donors. CDR1 is ENHRY, CDR2 SYGVKD, per germline. J gave up 3 bases and V 4 bases, and 4 bases lay outside the gene matches. The CDR3 runs 14 residues. The PCR had 60 Vbeta and 13 Jbeta primers. The table came from immunoSEQ multiplex PCR; TCRdb's copy has only in-frame clones and leaves some out. This table holds over 100,000 clones. The receptor comes from a man between 25 and 39 years old in good health and CMV-seronegative. The chain uses TRBV10-3 and TRBJ1-2; 8 bases align to TRBD1. Input material: PBMCs. CDR3 bases: TGTGCCATCAGTGTTAACAGGGGGTACTATGGCTACACCTTC. Protein: CAISVNRGYYGYTF.